The clone carrying this TCR beta chain was seen repeatedly, ten times or more. Its antigen is not identified. This sample was taken from a study of Graves' ophthalmopathy and Graves' hyperthyroidism. Notes on the study in general: Most thyroid-expanded clonotypes exceeding 0.001 frequency were also found in blood.

The authors amplified TCR beta CDR3 regions from RNA transcripts. First-round RT-PCR employed HTBI primers, with a second-round multiplex PCR after it. MiXCR was run by TCRdb on the multiplex PCR reads, yielding one entry per CDR3 protein. The data show 300,000 to 400,000 distinct CDR3 sequences, roughly 16% seen once. Germline V lookup: CDR1 DFQATT, CDR2 SNEGSKA (reference sequence). J was trimmed by 3 bases and V by 0 bases; bases with no gene match: 6. The CDR3 length is 15 residues. The clonotype originates from an adult man with Graves' ophthalmopathy. The sample consisted of peripheral blood. The chain has TRBV20-1 and TRBJ2-7; TRBD1 matches at 9 bases. CDR3 residues: CSARDPGQGNYEQYF. The CDR3 bases are TGCAGTGCTAGAGATCCGGGACAGGGTAACTACGAGCAGTACTTC.